The sequence of this T cell receptor beta chain was determined in a study of beta chain features in type 1 diabetes. The sequenced template was cDNA made from the entire isolated RNA. Libraries were prepared by immunoSEQ multiplex PCR; TCRdb keeps only in-frame clonotypes and omits some of them. The data show 150,000 or so clones, about 50% seen once. This clone was observed once. The CDR3 sequence is 13 residues long. Germline V gives CDR1 MNHNY, CDR2 SVGAGI (reference sequence). V was pared by 7 bases and J by 6 bases, with 8 bases of the junction left unmatched. The sample taken for sequencing was Tregs from blood. The TCR comes from a man aged 18 to 29 in good health. The chain joins TRBV6-6 to TRBJ2-7; 8 bases line up with TRBD2. The CDR3 is CASKPGLDSEQYF. CDR3 coding DNA: TGTGCCAGCAAACCGGGACTAGATAGCGAGCAGTACTTC.